This is a list of T cell receptor beta chains from one sample in a study of shared clonotypes between healthy human individuals. Clones were read by immunoSEQ multiplex PCR, and TCRdb kept only the in-frame ones, dropping some. The sample has roughly 500,000 clones; 90% to 97% are singletons. The sample taken for sequencing was naive CD4+ T cells sorted from blood. Every receptor here comes from a woman in her 30s in good health. CDR3s include the opening cysteine and the closing phenylalanine or tryptophan. The order of the fields is V gene, D gene, J gene, clone size, CDR3 DNA, CDR3 protein. A D gene is named only where the DNA matches it firmly. Size tells how often a clone was seen (once, few, many) or the class of an expanded clone, and some rows leave it out.

v_call: TRBV27; d_call: .; j_call: TRBJ2-7; clone_size: once; cdr3_nt: TGTGCCACCAAAAAGACCGGTTACTCCTCCTACGAGCAGTACTTC; cdr3_aa: CATKKTGYSSYEQYF
v_call: TRBV28; d_call: TRBD2; j_call: TRBJ2-7; clone_size: .; cdr3_nt: TGTGCCAGCAGTTTAGGACTAGCGGGAGGGCGTGAGCAGTACTTC; cdr3_aa: CASSLGLAGGREQYF
v_call: TRBV29-1; d_call: TRBD2; j_call: TRBJ2-1; clone_size: .; cdr3_nt: TGCAGCGTTGAAGGGACTAGCGGGAAATGGAATGAGCAGTTCTTC; cdr3_aa: CSVEGTSGKWNEQFF
v_call: TRBV10-3; d_call: .; j_call: TRBJ2-7; clone_size: .; cdr3_nt: TGTGCCATCAGTGAGTCTAGGGCAGGGGCCCCCTACGAGCAGTACTTC; cdr3_aa: CAISESRAGAPYEQYF
v_call: TRBV18; d_call: TRBD2; j_call: TRBJ2-1; clone_size: .; cdr3_nt: TGTGCCAGCTCCCGACTAGCGGGAGACACCTACAATGAGCAGTTCTTC; cdr3_aa: CASSRLAGDTYNEQFF
v_call: TRBV27; d_call: TRBD1; j_call: TRBJ1-2; clone_size: .; cdr3_nt: TGTGCCAGCAGTTCAACAGGGGCAGTAGGGGGCTACACCTTC; cdr3_aa: CASSSTGAVGGYTF
v_call: TRBV28; d_call: .; j_call: TRBJ2-7; clone_size: .; cdr3_nt: TGTGCCAGCAGCCAGGGTCCCTACGAGCAGTACTTC; cdr3_aa: CASSQGPYEQYF
v_call: TRBV11-2; d_call: TRBD2; j_call: TRBJ2-5; clone_size: .; cdr3_nt: TGTGCCAGCAGCAAATCTAAGACTAGCGGGAGCGGGGAGACCCAGTACTTC; cdr3_aa: CASSKSKTSGSGETQYF
v_call: TRBV7-9; d_call: .; j_call: TRBJ1-1; clone_size: once; cdr3_nt: TGTGCCAGCACTTACCCTCCGGTCGCTGAAGCTTTCTTT; cdr3_aa: CASTYPPVAEAFF
v_call: TRBV28; d_call: TRBD2; j_call: TRBJ2-1; clone_size: .; cdr3_nt: TGTGCCAGCAGTCCAACCCTAGCGGGAGGGAACAATGAGCAGTTCTTC; cdr3_aa: CASSPTLAGGNNEQFF
v_call: TRBV21-1; d_call: .; j_call: TRBJ2-7; clone_size: .; cdr3_nt: TGTGCCAGCAGCAAAGGGGCGGTTGAATTGTCCTACGAGCAGTACTTC; cdr3_aa: CASSKGAVELSYEQYF
v_call: TRBV15; d_call: TRBD1; j_call: TRBJ2-3; clone_size: .; cdr3_nt: TGTGCCACCAGCAGAGGGCAGGGGGCGCGAACAGATACGCAGTATTTT; cdr3_aa: CATSRGQGARTDTQYF
v_call: TRBV29-1; d_call: TRBD1; j_call: TRBJ1-1; clone_size: .; cdr3_nt: TGCAGCGTCACGGGACAGCCGGGCACTGAAGCTTTCTTT; cdr3_aa: CSVTGQPGTEAFF
v_call: TRBV5-4; d_call: .; j_call: TRBJ2-4; clone_size: .; cdr3_nt: TGTGCCAGCAGCTTGGGCAGCCCAATTGTGGCCAAAAACATTCAGTACTTC; cdr3_aa: CASSLGSPIVAKNIQYF
v_call: TRBV11-2; d_call: .; j_call: TRBJ1-5; clone_size: .; cdr3_nt: TGTGCCAGCAGCTCTCGATACCGGGACATCAATAGCAATCAGCCCCAGCATTTT; cdr3_aa: CASSSRYRDINSNQPQHF